These 2 T cell receptor beta chains were all obtained from the same sample, sequenced in a study of cytomegalovirus exposure and HLA in healthy donors. With 60 Vbeta and 13 Jbeta primers, the PCR was carried out. The assay was immunoSEQ multiplex PCR, and TCRdb's table has in-frame clones only and misses some. This table lists 100,000 to 150,000 clones. Sequencing was carried out using PBMCs. The source of these receptors is a man aged 18 to 35 in good health and CMV-seronegative.

The gene calls are TRBV5-1 and TRBJ2-1; 9 bases are shared with TRBD1. This CDR3 comprises 13 residues. Germline loops: CDR1 SGHRS, CDR2 YFSETQ. With V trimmed by 3 bases and J by 15 bases, 10 bases remained unmatched. This CDR3 reads CASSSLGTGIRFF. In DNA form, the CDR3 reads TGCGCCAGCAGCTCGTTAGGGACAGGGATACGGTTCTTC.

V gene TRBV25-1 combines with J gene TRBJ1-2; no reliable D call. Looked up from germline, CDR1 is MGHDK and CDR2 is SYGVNS. V was clipped by 0 bases and J by 1 base, with 6 bases between them. This CDR3 contains 14 residues. CDR3 region: CASSEYLVNYGYTF. The CDR3 region has the DNA TGTGCCAGCAGTGAATATTTAGTTAACTATGGCTACACCTTC.